These T cell receptor beta chains were read from a single sample in a study of T cell repertoires in aging, cancer and after chemotherapy. A single record per CDR3 protein comes from TCRdb applying MiXCR to the multiplex PCR reads. The sample consists of over a thousand distinct CDR3 sequences, over 25% of them appearing once. Sequenced material: blood. The source is a human donor with a solid tumor. Each CDR3 is given with its conserved first and last residue. The D gene is left open where the match is weak. Some rows mark clone size as missing; the rest say once, few, many or name a class of expanded clone.

V gene	D gene	clone size	CDR3 length	J gene	CDR3 protein	CDR3 DNA
TRBV6-1	NA	large	15	TRBJ1-5	CASVARVMSNQPQHF	TGTGCCAGCGTCGCGAGGGTAATGAGCAATCAGCCCCAGCATTTT
TRBV12-3/TRBV12-4	TRBD1	large	13	TRBJ1-5	CASSQDRNQPQHF	TGTGCCAGCAGTCAGGACAGGAATCAGCCCCAGCATTTT
TRBV5-5	NA	NA	10	TRBJ1-1	CAAGTTEAFF	TGTGCCGCGGGGACCACTGAAGCTTTCTTT
TRBV4-1	TRBD2	few	14	TRBJ2-3	CASTSGGAGDTQYF	TGCGCCAGCACTAGCGGGGGGGCAGGAGATACGCAGTATTTT
TRBV20-1	TRBD1	NA	17	TRBJ1-6	CSARGWAGGIVNSPLHF	TGCAGTGCTAGAGGGTGGGCAGGGGGCATAGTTAATTCACCCCTCCACTTT
TRBV6-5	TRBD1	few	14	TRBJ1-6	CASSRGQGNSPLHF	TGTGCCAGCAGCCGCGGACAGGGGAATTCACCCCTCCACTTT
TRBV14	NA	medium-sized	17	TRBJ2-7	CASSQGSRGRLAYEQYF	TGTGCCAGCAGCCAAGGTTCCAGGGGTCGATTGGCCTACGAGCAGTACTTC
TRBV12-3/TRBV12-4	TRBD2	large	15	TRBJ2-1	CASSPGLAGGWEQFF	TGTGCCAGCAGTCCAGGACTAGCGGGGGGTTGGGAGCAGTTCTTC
TRBV29-1	TRBD2	NA	15	TRBJ2-2	CSARTSGANTGELFF	TGCAGCGCCAGGACTAGCGGGGCGAACACCGGGGAGCTGTTTTTT
TRBV4-2	TRBD2	few	14	TRBJ2-5	CASSHGLSGETQYF	TGTGCCAGCAGCCACGGTCTTAGCGGGGAGACCCAGTACTTC